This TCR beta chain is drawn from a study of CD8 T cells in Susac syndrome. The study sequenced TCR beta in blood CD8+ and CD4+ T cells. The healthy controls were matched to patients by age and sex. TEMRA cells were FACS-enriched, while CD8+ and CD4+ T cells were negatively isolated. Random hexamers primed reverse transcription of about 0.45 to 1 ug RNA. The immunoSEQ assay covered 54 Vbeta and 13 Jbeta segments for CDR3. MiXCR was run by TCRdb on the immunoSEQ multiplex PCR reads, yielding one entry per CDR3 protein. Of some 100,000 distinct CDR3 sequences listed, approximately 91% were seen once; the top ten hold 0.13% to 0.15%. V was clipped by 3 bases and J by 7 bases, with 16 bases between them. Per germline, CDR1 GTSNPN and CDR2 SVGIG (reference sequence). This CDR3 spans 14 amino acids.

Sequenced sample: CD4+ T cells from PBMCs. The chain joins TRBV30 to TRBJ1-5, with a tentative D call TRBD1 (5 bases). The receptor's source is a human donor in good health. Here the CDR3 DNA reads TGTGCCTGGAGCGCTACAGGTATTCGACAGCCCCAGCATTTT. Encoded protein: CAWSATGIRQPQHF.